There are many counts of the clone carrying this T cell receptor beta chain. Its matching antigen is unknown. Carried by the TCR beta cDNA libraries were unique molecular identifiers. It was from about 0.94 to 9.7 million T cells that 530,000 or so cDNA molecules came. A single record per CDR3 protein comes from TCRdb applying MiXCR to the PCR reads. The sample contains just over 250,000 distinct CDR3 sequences, 36% of which appear only once. Trimming cost V 0 bases and J 6 bases, with 13 bases left between them. Germline V lookup: CDR1 SGHRS, CDR2 YFSETQ. This CDR3 spans 14 amino acids. The data originate from a study of post-analysis software for immune sequencing data. General study findings and limits: Co-batched samples clustered tightly together by F measure. Patients with multiple sclerosis recorded significantly lower normalized Chao1 diversity than controls, the study found. Among several TRBV segments more frequent in patients than controls were TRBV5-6, TRBV5-1 and TRBV20-1.

The TCR comes from a girl between 5 and 17 years old with multiple sclerosis. Sequencing was done on a sample of blood. The chain joins TRBV5-1 to TRBJ2-7; D not certain. The CDR3 DNA is TGCGCCAGCAGCTTGGGTGCAGCTAATGGCGAGCAGTACTTC. This sequence encodes CASSLGAANGEQYF. The entire variable domain, with the rest obtained from reference TRBV5-1 and TRBJ2-7, is as follows: KAGVTQTPRYLIKTRGQQVTLSCSPISGHRSVSWYQQTPGQGLQFLFEYFSETQRNKGNFPGRFSGRQFSNSRSEMNVSTLELGDSALYLCASSLGAANGEQYFGPGTRLTVT.